A selection of T cell receptor beta chains follows, all from one sample in a study of human T cells and chemical hapten exposure. TCRdb called the RACE reads again in MiXCR, with one record for every CDR3 protein. The sample lists over 100,000 distinct CDR3 sequences, around 8.2% seen once, with around 1.9% in the top ten. The sequenced sample consisted of whole blood. The origin of the receptors is a male donor in good health. Some clones in this sample may be carry-over from other donors' samples. The conserved cysteine and the conserved F or W are not part of the CDR3 here. The order of the fields is V gene, J gene, CDR3 protein.

>TRBV2|TRBJ1-4
ASSEGELNEKLF
>TRBV20-1|TRBJ1-2
SATAVTGGSYGYT
>TRBV5-8|TRBJ1-5
ASSLRQGVGNQPQH
>TRBV2|TRBJ2-5
ASRATSGGLEETQY
>TRBV7-6|TRBJ2-2
ASSLGTSGQSTGELF
>TRBV5-1|TRBJ1-2
ASSLDPGAGYT
>TRBV2|TRBJ2-1
ATARDSNEQF
>TRBV6-2/TRBV6-3|TRBJ2-1
ASSSNNEQF
>TRBV4-1|TRBJ2-7
ASSQDWYREDSYEQY
>TRBV11-1|TRBJ2-5
ASSLTGIGETQY